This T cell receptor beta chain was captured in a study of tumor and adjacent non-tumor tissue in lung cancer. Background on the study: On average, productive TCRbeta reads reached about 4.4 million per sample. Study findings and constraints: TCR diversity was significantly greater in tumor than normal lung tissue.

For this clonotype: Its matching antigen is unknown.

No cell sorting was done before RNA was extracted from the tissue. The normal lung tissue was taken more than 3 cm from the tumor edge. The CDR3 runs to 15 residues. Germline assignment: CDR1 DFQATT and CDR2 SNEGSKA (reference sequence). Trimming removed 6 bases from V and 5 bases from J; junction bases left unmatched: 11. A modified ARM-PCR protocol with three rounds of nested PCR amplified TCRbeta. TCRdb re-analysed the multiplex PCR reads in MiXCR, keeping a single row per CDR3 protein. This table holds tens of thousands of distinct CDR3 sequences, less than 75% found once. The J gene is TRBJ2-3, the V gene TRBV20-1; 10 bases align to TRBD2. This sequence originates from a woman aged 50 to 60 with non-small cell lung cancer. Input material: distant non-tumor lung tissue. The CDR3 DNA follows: TGCAGTGCAAAAACTAGCGGGACGTTGGAAGATACGCAGTATTTT. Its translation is CSAKTSGTLEDTQYF.